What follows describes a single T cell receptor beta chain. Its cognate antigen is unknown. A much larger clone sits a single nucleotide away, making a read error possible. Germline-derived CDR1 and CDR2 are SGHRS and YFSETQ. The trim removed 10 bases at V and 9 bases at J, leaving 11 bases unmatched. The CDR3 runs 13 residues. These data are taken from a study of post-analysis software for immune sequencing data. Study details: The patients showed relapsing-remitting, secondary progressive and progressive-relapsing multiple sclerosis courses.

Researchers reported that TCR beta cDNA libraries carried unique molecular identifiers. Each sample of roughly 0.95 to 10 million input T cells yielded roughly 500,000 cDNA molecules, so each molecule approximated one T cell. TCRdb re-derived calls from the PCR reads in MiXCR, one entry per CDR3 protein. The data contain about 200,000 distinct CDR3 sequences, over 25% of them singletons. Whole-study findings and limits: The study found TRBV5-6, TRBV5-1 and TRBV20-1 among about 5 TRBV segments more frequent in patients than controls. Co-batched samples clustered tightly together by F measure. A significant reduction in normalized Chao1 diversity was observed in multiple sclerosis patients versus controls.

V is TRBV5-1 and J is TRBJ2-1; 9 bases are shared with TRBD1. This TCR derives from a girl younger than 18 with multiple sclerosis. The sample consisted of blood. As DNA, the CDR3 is TGCGCCTCCCAGACAGGGGGAAGCAGTGAGCAGTTCTTC. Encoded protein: CASQTGGSSEQFF.